Given below is one T cell receptor (beta chain) in context. Its antigen remains unknown. The data derive from a study of CD8+CD57+ T cells in acquired aplastic anemia. Overall study context: DNA per sorted CD4+ or CD8+ sample ranged roughly 0.19 to 30 ug, averaging approximately 3.3 ug. Whole-study findings and limits: Patients and controls shared 25 to 35 CD8+ CDR3 sequences, which appeared highly expressed in patients and within their immunodominant clones.

It was genomic DNA that served as the template for profiling TCR beta VDJ and CDR3. TCRdb processed the reads anew with MiXCR; each CDR3 protein has one entry. In the table there are about 240,000 distinct CDR3 sequences, around 45% of which are singletons. Selection for sequencing was limited to patients who had shown CD8+CD57+ cell expansion by flow cytometry. Patients, without exception, had severe acquired aplastic anemia. The source is a human donor with aplastic anemia. The specimen sequenced was sorted CD4+, CD8+, or CD8+CD57+ T cells (not recorded which) from PBMCs.

CDR3 loop: CAIMGGSYEQYF. The CDR3 nucleotides read TGTGCCATCATGGGGGGTTCCTACGAGCAGTACTTC. V gene TRBV10-3 combines with J gene TRBJ2-7; TRBD2 might be the D (6 bases). Trimming took off 7 bases at V and 1 base at J, with 8 bases between the two ends. This CDR3 comprises 12 residues. CDR1 and CDR2 (germline): ENHRY, SYGVKD.